Sequencing of this T cell receptor (beta chain) was carried out in a study of neoadjuvant anti-PD-1 for oral cavity cancer. Some clones are missing from TCRdb's copy, which holds only in-frame ones; the method was immunoSEQ multiplex PCR. The top ten clones hold less than 3% of a sample with approximately 16,000 clones, 65% to 70% of them seen once. Germline CDR1 and CDR2: SGHAT and FQNNGV. Trimming left V 0 bases short and J 3 bases short, with 9 bases between. The CDR3 runs 15 residues. A few counts support this clone. Here the sequenced sample was PBMCs, taken before nivolumab (anti-PD-1) treatment. The rearrangement links TRBV11-2 to TRBJ1-5, with D unclear. The TCR comes from a person aged 40-85 years with oral cavity squamous cell carcinoma. The CDR3 DNA sequence: TGTGCCAGCAGCTTAGATCGGACGGACAATCAGCCCCAGCATTTT. Amino acid sequence: CASSLDRTDNQPQHF.